The clone carrying this TCR beta chain has just a few counts. The data are from a study of blood T cell repertoires in COVID-19. Study background: T cells, B-cell-depleted T cells, or PBMCs provided the cDNA or gDNA that served as material.

Germline CDR1 reads SNHLY; CDR2 reads FYNNEI. This CDR3 has 15 residues. Trimming removed 4 bases at V and 8 bases at J, with 17 bases between. Authors' processing steps: Amplifying reference gene primers gave estimates of nucleated cell counts. The table came from immunoSEQ multiplex PCR; TCRdb's copy has only in-frame clones and leaves some out. V, J and clone size are taken as reported in that table, and D and trimming were inferred from the DNA itself. There are 130,000 or so clones in the sample; around two thirds occur only once, and approximately 2.1% lies in the top ten. This TCR was sampled from a woman in her seventies with acute or convalescent COVID-19. Source material: peripheral blood. The chain carries TRBV2 and TRBJ1-4, with D tentatively TRBD1 (6 bases). CDR3 region: CASSAPTGIFEKLFF. The CDR3 region has the DNA TGTGCCAGCAGTGCCCCTACAGGGATTTTCGAAAAACTGTTTTTT.